One sample yielded the 27 T cell receptor beta chains listed below, sequenced in a study of shared clonotypes between healthy human individuals. Cells designated naive CD8 were CD45RO-negative and were positively selected for CCR7, with terminally differentiated effector memory CD45RA+ cells excluded. Sequencing was performed with immunoSEQ multiplex PCR; in TCRdb, only in-frame clones are kept and a portion is missing. The sample has around 1.9 million clones; around 93% are singletons. Sequencing used naive CD8+ T cells from PBMCs. The receptors derive from a man between 18 and 29 years old in good health. Some clones in this sample may be carry-over from other donors' samples.

The V and J genes are TRBV28 and TRBJ1-2; no reliable D call. Trimming stripped 2 bases from V and 5 bases from J, with 12 bases between. CDR1 and CDR2 (germline): MDHEN, SYDVKM. This CDR3 spans 14 amino acids. CDR3 nucleotides: TGTGCCAGCAGTTTAAGAACAGAGGATTATGGCTACACCTTC. Its translation is CASSLRTEDYGYTF.

The CDR3: CASRLLPASFYNEQFF. CDR3 DNA sequence: TGTGCCAGCAGGCTACTCCCGGCTTCCTTTTACAATGAGCAGTTCTTC. The genes are TRBV27 and TRBJ2-1; D unresolved. CDR3 length equals 16 residues. Trimming removed 6 bases from V and 4 bases from J, with 19 bases in between. Germline V CDR1 and CDR2: MNHEY, SMNVEV (reference sequence).

This clone occurred a few times. The sample has other DNA sequences that encode this CDR3 too. This rearrangement joins TRBV7-9 to TRBJ1-1; unclear D gene. CDR3 length equals 13 residues. CDR1 is SEHNR and CDR2 is FQNEAQ in the germline V gene (reference sequence). V was cut by 1 base and J by 1 base, with 4 bases left in between. The CDR3 reads CASSLGRNTEAFF. As DNA, the CDR3 is TGTGCCAGCAGCTTAGGCAGGAACACTGAAGCTTTCTTT.

CDR3 sequence: CASSLKGGDEQYF. CDR3 in DNA: TGTGCCAGCAGCTTAAAGGGGGGGGACGAGCAGTACTTC. V usage is TRBV11-2 and J usage is TRBJ2-7; D may be TRBD2 (7 bases). Germline V CDR1 and CDR2: SGHAT, FQNNGV. Trimming cost V 2 bases and J 5 bases, with 10 bases left between them. The CDR3 has 13 amino acids.

The J gene is TRBJ2-1, the V gene TRBV11-1, with 9 nucleotides matching TRBD2. With 6 bases clipped from V and 5 bases from J, the junction kept 5 bases outside the gene matches. Germline values: CDR1 SGHAT, CDR2 FQDESV (reference sequence). This CDR3 is 14 amino acids long. The CDR3 here is CASSMREGNNEQFF. Written as DNA, the CDR3 is TGTGCCAGCAGTATGCGGGAGGGGAACAATGAGCAGTTCTTC.

The V gene is TRBV15, the J gene TRBJ2-6, with no clear D. V gave up 5 bases and J gave up 0 bases, with 5 bases separating them. The CDR3 totals 14 residues. Germline values: CDR1 LNHNV, CDR2 YYDKDF (reference sequence). The DNA of the CDR3 is TGTGCCACCAGCGATGGCTCTGGGGCCAACGTCCTGACTTTC. This codes for CATSDGSGANVLTF.

This clone was seen a single time. This chain links TRBV9 with TRBJ2-2; the D is unclear. V dropped 2 bases and J dropped 0 bases, with 8 bases sitting between them. Germline CDR1 reads SGDLS; CDR2 reads YYNGEE. The CDR3 runs 15 residues. The chain's CDR3 is CASSVTITNTGELFF. The CDR3 bases are TGTGCCAGCAGCGTCACAATTACGAACACCGGGGAGCTGTTTTTT.

This rearrangement joins TRBV11-2 to TRBJ1-4; D is unresolved. CDR3 size: 15 residues. Deletions cut 3 bases from V and 5 bases from J, with 13 bases between. Germline loops: CDR1 SGHAT, CDR2 FQNNGV. In DNA form, the CDR3 reads TGTGCCAGCAGCTTCGAGTCTGCCATAAATGAAAAACTGTTTTTT. Its protein product is CASSFESAINEKLFF.

V usage is TRBV29-1 and J usage is TRBJ1-4, with D uncertain. Trimming pared 1 base from V and 13 bases from J, leaving 13 bases between. Germline loops: CDR1 SQVTM, CDR2 ANQGSEA. The CDR3 totals 12 residues. The CDR3 coding sequence is TGCAGCGTTGAAGTGTCCTTGAATGGACTGTTTTTT. This codes for CSVEVSLNGLFF.

The rearrangement links TRBV7-2 to TRBJ2-1; 13 bases fit TRBD2. The CDR3 totals 15 residues. The germline V gene has CDR1 SGHTA and CDR2 FQGNSA. With 5 bases clipped from V and 6 bases from J, the junction kept 4 bases outside the gene matches. DNA of the CDR3: TGTGCCAGCAGCCAACTAGCGGGAGGGCCCAATGAGCAGTTCTTC. Translation: CASSQLAGGPNEQFF.

This chain uses TRBV11-2 with TRBJ2-3; 11 nucleotides align to TRBD2. Germline-derived CDR1 and CDR2 are SGHAT and FQNNGV. The CDR3 is made up of 16 amino acids. V shed 5 bases and J 8 bases; nucleotides not matched to a gene: 12. The CDR3 DNA is TGTGCCAGCAGCCCGGGACTAGCGGCCCACCAAGGTACGCAGTATTTT. Amino acid sequence: CASSPGLAAHQGTQYF.

The rearrangement joins TRBV6-5 to TRBJ1-6; a possible D gene is TRBD1 (6 bases). Germline V gene sequence: CDR1 MNHEY, CDR2 SVGAGI. The V end was cut by 4 bases, the J end by 8 bases, with 15 bases between. This CDR3 is built from 15 residues. Here the CDR3 reads CASSSLPDSYSPLHF. DNA of the CDR3: TGTGCCAGCAGTTCGCTCCCGGACAGTTATTCACCCCTCCACTTT.

The chain has TRBV6-5 and TRBJ2-5; 16 bases line up with TRBD2. The CDR3 runs to 16 residues. J lost 5 bases, V lost 2 bases, and 2 bases had no gene match. Germline CDR1 is MNHEY and CDR2 is SVGAGI. This CDR3 reads CASSYLGLAGGETQYF. DNA for the CDR3: TGTGCCAGCAGTTACCTGGGACTAGCGGGAGGGGAGACCCAGTACTTC.

The V call is TRBV27, the J call TRBJ2-5; the match to TRBD1 covers 9 bases. In germline, CDR1 is MNHEY, CDR2 SMNVEV (reference sequence). The CDR3 has 14 residues. J lost 5 bases, V lost 6 bases, and 7 bases had no gene match. The CDR3 loop reads CASSDRGSRETQYF. In nucleotides, the CDR3 is TGTGCCAGCAGCGACAGGGGGAGCCGGGAGACCCAGTACTTC.

J is TRBJ2-1 and V is TRBV21-1; the table calls TRBD1, which could not be checked here. TRBV21-1 is an annotated pseudogene. CDR3 length: 16 amino acids. The CDR3 nucleotides are TGTGCCAGCAGCGGGGCCCCGGGACAGGGAAACGGGAATGAGGTCTTC. Amino acids: CASSGAPGQGNGNEVF.

V gene TRBV29-1 combines with J gene TRBJ2-7, with TRBD1 matching 7 bases. Germline assignment: CDR1 SQVTM and CDR2 ANQGSEA. This CDR3 is built from 13 residues. The J segment lost 5 bases and the V segment lost 3 bases, leaving 7 bases of the junction unmatched. The CDR3 loop is CSVDEGAQHEQYF. CDR3 sequence (DNA): TGCAGCGTTGATGAGGGGGCTCAGCACGAGCAGTACTTC.

The chain employs TRBV19 and TRBJ1-1; D is undetermined. The CDR3 runs to 14 residues. Germline V gene lookup returns CDR1 LNHDA and CDR2 SQIVND (reference sequence). Deletions cut 7 bases from V and 1 base from J, with 13 bases between. CDR3 sequence (DNA): TGTGCCAGTACCCAAACTGCCGGGAACACTGAAGCTTTCTTT. This sequence encodes CASTQTAGNTEAFF.

For this clone: Distinct nucleotide sequences in the sample also encode this CDR3. The chain uses TRBV4-3 and TRBJ2-7, with 10 bases identical to TRBD1. CDR3 length equals 15 residues. V was pared by 4 bases and J by 4 bases, with 7 bases of the junction left unmatched. The germline gives CDR1 LGHNA, CDR2 YSLEER. The DNA for the CDR3 is TGCGCCAGCAGCCCAACCGGGACAGGGGATTACGAGCAGTACTTC. Translated, it gives CASSPTGTGDYEQYF.

The chain employs TRBV4-3 and TRBJ1-4; D uncertain. With 4 bases removed from V and 0 bases from J, the gap between germline ends came to 15 bases. Germline CDR1 reads LGHNA; CDR2 reads YSLEER. The CDR3 length is 17 residues. CDR3 sequence reads: CASSPRETGATNEKLFF. The CDR3 DNA is TGCGCCAGCAGCCCGCGGGAAACGGGTGCAACTAATGAAAAACTGTTTTTT.

The CDR3: CASSLVPLRYDEQFF. The CDR3 nucleotides read TGCGCCAGCAGCTTGGTACCCCTACGGTACGATGAGCAGTTCTTC. V and J are TRBV5-1 and TRBJ2-1; D gene uncertain. The V and J ends lost 0 bases and 8 bases respectively, with 15 bases between them. Per germline, CDR1 SGHRS and CDR2 YFSETQ. The CDR3 is made up of 15 amino acids.

The chain carries TRBV7-9 and TRBJ1-4; 10 positions match TRBD1. The V and J ends lost 6 bases and 7 bases, in that order; junction bases with no gene match: 5. CDR3 length equals 14 residues. From germline, CDR1 is SEHNR and CDR2 FQNEAQ (reference sequence). The CDR3 region is CASSRTGGTEKLFF. CDR3 DNA: TGTGCCAGCAGTCGGACAGGGGGTACTGAAAAACTGTTTTTT.

Note on this clone: Other DNA sequences within the sample encode an identical CDR3. This rearrangement joins TRBV28 to TRBJ2-7; D is uncertain. V gave up 6 bases and J gave up 0 bases, with 6 bases separating them. The CDR3 is made up of 12 amino acids. Germline V gene sequence: CDR1 MDHEN, CDR2 SYDVKM. The CDR3 coding sequence is TGTGCCAGCAGGGGCGACTCCTACGAGCAGTACTTC. Translated: CASRGDSYEQYF.

The genes are TRBV5-1 and TRBJ2-7; maybe TRBD2 (6 bases). CDR1 SGHRS and CDR2 YFSETQ come from the germline V gene. The CDR3 is made up of 14 amino acids. V was cut by 4 bases and J by 2 bases, with 13 bases left in between. This CDR3 reads CASSPLEGTYEQYF. The CDR3 nucleotides read TGCGCCAGCAGCCCCCTGGAGGGAACCTACGAGCAGTACTTC. Combining the CDR3 with reference TRBV5-1 and TRBJ2-7 gives the whole variable domain KAGVTQTPRYLIKTRGQQVTLSCSPISGHRSVSWYQQTPGQGLQFLFEYFSETQRNKGNFPGRFSGRQFSNSRSEMNVSTLELGDSALYLCASSPLEGTYEQYFGPGTRLTVT.

The gene calls are TRBV28 and TRBJ2-7; D might be TRBD1 (6 bases). There are 14 residues in the CDR3. The V end was cut by 5 bases, the J end by 0 bases, with 11 bases between. The V gene's germline CDR1 is MDHEN and CDR2 SYDVKM. In DNA, the CDR3 is TGTGCCAGCAGTGGGACACCTGACTCCTACGAGCAGTACTTC. Residues: CASSGTPDSYEQYF.

This clone showed up just once. The chain links TRBV11-3 to TRBJ2-7, with D possibly matching TRBD2 (5 bases). Germline V gene lookup returns CDR1 SGHNT and CDR2 YENEEA. The CDR3 covers 17 residues. V gave up 5 bases and J gave up 4 bases, with 24 bases separating them. The CDR3 DNA sequence: TGTGCCAGCAGCCCAGAGACCTTCCGTGGAGAGGGTTACGAGCAGTACTTC. Encoded protein: CASSPETFRGEGYEQYF.

CDR3: CASSPLDRAQPQHF. The CDR3 region has the DNA TGTGCCAGCAGTCCTCTGGACAGGGCTCAGCCCCAGCATTTT. The V gene is TRBV28, the J gene TRBJ1-5, with 8 bases matching TRBD1. This CDR3 is built from 14 residues. The J segment lost 6 bases and the V segment lost 5 bases, leaving 6 bases of the junction unmatched. Germline V gene lookup returns CDR1 MDHEN and CDR2 SYDVKM. Based on the CDR3 plus reference TRBV28 and TRBJ1-5, the full variable domain is DVKVTQSSRYLVKRTGEKVFLECVQDMDHENMFWYRQDPGLGLRLIYFSYDVKMKEKGDIPEGYSVSREKKERFSLILESASTNQTSMYLCASSPLDRAQPQHFGDGTRLSIL.

The chain has TRBV6-5 and TRBJ1-1; 8 nucleotides agree with TRBD1. Germline trimming cut 3 bases from V and 7 bases from J; bases unmatched to any gene: 7. The CDR3 has 14 amino acids. Per the germline V gene, CDR1 is MNHEY and CDR2 is SVGAGI. The CDR3 here is CASSYTGGPSEAFF. CDR3 coding DNA: TGTGCCAGCAGTTATACAGGGGGTCCTAGTGAAGCTTTCTTT.